The rows below give T cell receptor beta chains drawn from one sample of a study of blood T cell repertoires in COVID-19. TCRdb's copy holds only in-frame clones and misses some; the assay was immunoSEQ multiplex PCR. The sample yields roughly 200,000 clones, roughly four fifths seen once. The sequencing sample was made of peripheral blood. The source of these receptors is a man aged 45-65 years with active or convalescent COVID-19. CDR3s include the opening cysteine and the closing phenylalanine or tryptophan. D genes are given only for firm matches. Clone size is shown for a subset of rows, as once, few, many or a class of expanded clone.

d_gene	v_gene	j_gene	abundance	CDR3aa	CDR3nt
-	TRBV27	TRBJ1-4	-	CASSWAGRWEKLFF	TGTGCCAGCAGTTGGGCAGGGCGTTGGGAAAAACTGTTTTTT
-	TRBV5-4	TRBJ1-1	-	CASSLADLSVGHTEAFF	TGTGCCAGCAGCTTGGCCGATTTATCTGTGGGGCACACTGAAGCTTTCTTT
-	TRBV23-1	TRBJ2-7	-	CATPPAYEQYF	TGCGCCACCCCACCGGCCTACGAGCAGTACTTC
-	TRBV2	TRBJ1-3	-	CASSWTGSHSGNTIYF	TGTGCCAGCAGTTGGACCGGGAGTCACTCTGGAAACACCATATATTTT
-	TRBV7-3	TRBJ1-2	-	CASSPTGIYGYTF	TGTGCCAGCAGCCCCACGGGGATCTATGGCTACACCTTC
-	TRBV5-1	TRBJ2-7	-	CASSYGQSYEQYF	TGCGCCAGCAGCTATGGACAGAGCTACGAGCAGTACTTC
-	TRBV9	TRBJ2-1	-	CASPTGYSYNEQFF	TGTGCCAGCCCGACAGGCTACTCCTACAATGAGCAGTTCTTC
-	TRBV19	TRBJ1-5	-	CASSFGRGGAINQPQHF	TGTGCCAGTAGTTTCGGTAGGGGAGGGGCAATTAATCAGCCCCAGCATTTT
-	TRBV4-2	TRBJ1-5	-	CASSQVRNQPQHF	TGTGCCAGCAGCCAAGTTCGTAATCAGCCCCAGCATTTT
-	TRBV28	TRBJ1-1	-	CASSSSTGNTEAFF	TGTGCCAGCAGTTCCTCCACAGGGAACACTGAAGCTTTCTTT
-	TRBV6-5	TRBJ1-2	-	CASSPNQGYGYTF	TGTGCCAGCAGCCCGAACCAGGGGTATGGCTACACCTTC
TRBD1	TRBV2	TRBJ1-6	many	CASVDRGYSPLHF	TGTGCCAGCGTGGACAGGGGGTATTCACCCCTCCACTTT
-	TRBV6-2/TRBV6-3	TRBJ1-5	-	CASSYSTRVSNQPQHF	TGTGCCAGCAGTTACTCGACCAGGGTTAGCAATCAGCCCCAGCATTTT
-	TRBV27	TRBJ1-1	-	CASSRGYSTEAFF	TGTGCCAGCAGTCGGGGATATTCCACTGAAGCTTTCTTT
-	TRBV7-2	TRBJ1-2	-	CASSLALGQHYGYTF	TGTGCCAGCAGCTTAGCGCTTGGACAGCACTATGGCTACACCTTC
TRBD1	TRBV19	TRBJ1-1	-	CASSTGTGVTEAFF	TGTGCCAGTAGTACCGGGACAGGGGTCACTGAAGCTTTCTTT
TRBD1	TRBV28	TRBJ1-2	-	CASTVTGGSGYGYTF	TGTGCCAGCACCGTCACAGGGGGCTCCGGCTATGGCTACACCTTC
-	TRBV19	TRBJ1-2	-	CASRPDGVHGYTF	TGTGCCAGTAGGCCCGACGGGGTCCATGGCTACACCTTC
TRBD1	TRBV2	TRBJ1-3	-	CASRQGETGNTIYF	TGTGCCAGTCGACAGGGAGAAACTGGAAACACCATATATTTT
TRBD2	TRBV19	TRBJ2-1	-	CASSIGPGRDNNEQFF	TGTGCCAGTAGTATAGGCCCCGGGAGGGACAACAATGAGCAGTTCTTC
-	TRBV19	TRBJ2-1	-	CASSPAGLYNEQFF	TGTGCCAGTAGTCCTGCGGGGCTTTACAATGAGCAGTTCTTC
-	TRBV4-3	TRBJ1-1	-	CASSTSSPNTEAFF	TGCGCCAGCAGCACATCCTCTCCGAACACTGAAGCTTTCTTT
-	TRBV2	TRBJ1-5	-	CASSEAGISNQPQHF	TGTGCCAGCAGTGAGGCGGGGATTAGCAATCAGCCCCAGCATTTT
-	TRBV3-1/TRBV3-2	TRBJ1-1	-	CASSLAGAEAFF	TGTGCCAGCAGCCTTGCCGGGGCTGAAGCTTTCTTT
-	TRBV7-2	TRBJ2-7	-	CASSLSGRTDEQYF	TGTGCCAGCAGCTTAAGCGGCAGGACTGACGAGCAGTACTTC
TRBD2	TRBV2	TRBJ2-1	-	CASSGVAGGPGEQFF	TGTGCCAGCAGTGGGGTAGCGGGGGGGCCAGGTGAGCAGTTCTTC
TRBD1	TRBV29-1	TRBJ1-1	-	CSVGRTGGSEAFF	TGCAGCGTTGGCCGGACAGGCGGGTCTGAAGCTTTCTTT
TRBD2	TRBV4-2	TRBJ2-3	-	CASSAGLAGGITDTQYF	TGTGCCAGCAGCGCTGGACTAGCGGGGGGGATAACAGATACGCAGTATTTT
TRBD2	TRBV5-1	TRBJ2-5	-	CASSLAASGYQETQYF	TGCGCCAGCAGCTTGGCTGCTAGCGGGTACCAAGAGACCCAGTACTTC
-	TRBV28	TRBJ1-5	-	CATLAPPQPQHF	TGTGCCACCCTAGCCCCCCCTCAGCCCCAGCATTTT
TRBD1	TRBV5-1	TRBJ1-1	-	CASSLLRQGDTNTEAFF	TGCGCCAGCAGCTTGCTGAGACAGGGGGATACGAACACTGAAGCTTTCTTT
-	TRBV7-2	TRBJ2-2	once	CASRQGWGTGELFF	TGTGCCAGCAGACAGGGATGGGGCACCGGGGAGCTGTTTTTT
TRBD1	TRBV3-1/TRBV3-2	TRBJ2-5	-	CASSRGTGVGETQYF	TGTGCCAGCAGCCGCGGGACAGGGGTTGGAGAGACCCAGTACTTC
-	TRBV2	TRBJ2-7	-	CASGWQEGYEQYF	TGTGCCAGCGGGTGGCAGGAGGGCTACGAGCAGTACTTC
TRBD1	TRBV4-1	TRBJ2-5	few	CASSTGTGGSETQYF	TGCGCCAGCAGCACCGGGACAGGGGGCAGCGAGACCCAGTACTTC
TRBD1	TRBV4-2	TRBJ1-1	-	CASSPTGGGTEAFF	TGTGCCAGCAGCCCTACAGGGGGCGGGACTGAAGCTTTCTTT
-	TRBV7-8	TRBJ1-2	-	CASSPIRGGGYTF	TGTGCCAGCAGCCCGATAAGGGGTGGCGGCTACACCTTC
TRBD2	TRBV5-6	TRBJ2-5	-	CASTPTSGRTQYF	TGTGCCAGCACCCCGACTAGCGGGAGGACCCAGTACTTC
TRBD1	TRBV6-5	TRBJ2-7	-	CASRGQGVNEQYF	TGTGCCAGCAGAGGACAGGGCGTAAACGAGCAGTACTTC
-	TRBV19	TRBJ2-3	-	CASSGRDPGGTDTQYF	TGTGCCAGTAGTGGGCGGGACCCCGGAGGCACAGATACGCAGTATTTT
TRBD1	TRBV5-4	TRBJ2-2	-	CASSTGQGRTGELFF	TGTGCCAGCAGCACAGGACAGGGAAGAACCGGGGAGCTGTTTTTT
-	TRBV28	TRBJ2-4	-	CASSPGPGNIQYF	TGTGCCAGCAGCCCCGGGCCGGGGAACATTCAGTACTTC
-	TRBV12-3/TRBV12-4	TRBJ1-1	-	CASSLDSPAEAFF	TGTGCCAGCAGCTTAGACTCCCCTGCTGAAGCTTTCTTT
-	TRBV5-1	TRBJ2-2	-	CASSLGTLDTGELFF	TGCGCCAGCAGTCTCGGGACTCTGGACACCGGGGAGCTGTTTTTT
-	TRBV5-1	TRBJ1-2	many	CASSVDSYGYTF	TGCGCCAGCAGCGTGGACAGCTATGGCTACACCTTC
TRBD1	TRBV27	TRBJ1-2	-	CASSPTLGQGMNYGYTF	TGTGCCAGCAGTCCGACCCTGGGACAGGGAATGAACTATGGCTACACCTTC
TRBD2	TRBV7-2	TRBJ2-3	-	CASSRGGVSTDTQYF	TGTGCCAGCAGCCGGGGGGGGGTTTCCACAGATACGCAGTATTTT
TRBD1	TRBV25-1	TRBJ2-2	-	CASSESDRGRSGELFF	TGTGCCAGCAGTGAGTCTGACAGGGGGCGTAGCGGGGAGCTGTTTTTT
-	TRBV10-3	TRBJ2-7	-	CAIGGTQTYEQYF	TGTGCCATCGGTGGGACACAAACCTACGAGCAGTACTTC
-	TRBV4-3	TRBJ1-6	-	CASSQDSFSPLHF	TGCGCCAGCAGCCAAGATAGCTTCTCACCCCTCCACTTT
-	TRBV6-1	TRBJ1-2	-	CASSEVYLGYTF	TGTGCCAGCAGTGAAGTCTACTTGGGCTACACCTTC
TRBD2	TRBV3-1/TRBV3-2	TRBJ2-5	once	CASSQELAEETQYF	TGTGCCAGCAGCCAAGAACTAGCGGAAGAGACCCAGTACTTC
TRBD1	TRBV27	TRBJ1-5	-	CASSPRPGQGAYQPQHF	TGTGCCAGCAGTCCCCGTCCGGGACAGGGCGCGTATCAGCCCCAGCATTTT
-	TRBV29-1	TRBJ1-2	-	CSVDVGRGGYTF	TGCAGCGTTGATGTGGGGCGCGGTGGCTACACCTTC
-	TRBV10-3	TRBJ1-1	-	CAISATGEAFF	TGTGCCATCAGCGCGACAGGTGAAGCTTTCTTT
TRBD1	TRBV7-9	TRBJ1-5	many	CASSSDRDNQPQHF	TGTGCCAGCAGCAGCGACAGGGACAATCAGCCCCAGCATTTT